These 2 T cell receptor beta chains share one sample of origin, sequenced in a study of T cell clones after liver transplantation. Assay used: immunoSEQ multiplex PCR; TCRdb lists only in-frame clones, some missing. The sample holds about 9,200 clones; more than 75% are singletons and the top ten take roughly 50%. The sample here was CD8+ T cells from blood, taken at the 22-month timepoint. Every receptor here comes from a human patient who received a liver transplant. Part of the T cells may come from the graft donor.

V gene TRBV30 combines with J gene TRBJ2-7; TRBD1 matches 12 bases. The V gene end was trimmed by 1 base and the J gene end by 5 bases; junction bases not matched to a gene: 6. This CDR3 contains 15 residues. Germline V gene sequence: CDR1 GTSNPN, CDR2 SVGIG (reference sequence). The CDR3 protein is CAWSGLGTGGDEQYF. Written as DNA, the CDR3 is TGTGCCTGGAGTGGTTTAGGGACAGGGGGCGACGAGCAGTACTTC.

The chain joins TRBV28 to TRBJ1-4; 9 bases match TRBD1. The CDR3 loop spans 15 amino acids. J was trimmed by 5 bases and V by 2 bases; bases with no gene match: 3. Germline values: CDR1 MDHEN, CDR2 SYDVKM. The chain's CDR3 is CASSLTGGGNEKLFF. The CDR3 bases are TGTGCCAGCAGTTTAACAGGGGGCGGAAATGAAAAACTGTTTTTT.